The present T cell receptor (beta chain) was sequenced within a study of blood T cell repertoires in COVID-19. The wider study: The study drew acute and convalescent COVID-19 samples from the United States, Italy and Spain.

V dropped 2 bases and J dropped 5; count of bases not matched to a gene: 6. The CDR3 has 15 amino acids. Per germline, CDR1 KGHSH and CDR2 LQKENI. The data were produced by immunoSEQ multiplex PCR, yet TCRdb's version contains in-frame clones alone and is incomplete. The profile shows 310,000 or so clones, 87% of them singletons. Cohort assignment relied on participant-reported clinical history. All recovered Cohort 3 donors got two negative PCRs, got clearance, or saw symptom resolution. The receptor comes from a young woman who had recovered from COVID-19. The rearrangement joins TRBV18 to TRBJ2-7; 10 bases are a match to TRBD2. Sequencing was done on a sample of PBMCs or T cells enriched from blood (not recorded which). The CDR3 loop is CASSPTSGISNEQYF. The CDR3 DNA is TGTGCCAGCTCACCAACTAGCGGGATTTCCAACGAGCAGTACTTC. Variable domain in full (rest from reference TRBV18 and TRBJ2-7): NAGVMQNPRHLVRRRGQEARLRCSPMKGHSHVYWYRQLPEEGLKFMVYLQKENIIDESGMPKERFSAEFPKEGPSILRIQQVVRGDSAAYFCASSPTSGISNEQYFGPGTRLTVT.